Listed here are 16 T cell receptor beta chains from one sample, sequenced in a study of OX40 agonist ivuxolimab in advanced cancers. Sequenced by immunoSEQ multiplex PCR; TCRdb stores in-frame clones only, minus some. The sample contains roughly 76,000 clones, 75% to 95% of which appear only once. Material: CD4+ or CD8+ T cells sorted from blood, obtained in a trial of the OX40 agonist ivuxolimab. All receptors come from an adult with an advanced solid tumor such as melanoma, head and neck, liver or kidney cancer.

The gene calls are TRBV4-1 and TRBJ1-2; unclear D gene. The CDR3 covers 15 residues. Germline CDR1 is MGHRA and CDR2 is YSYEKL. Between the trimmed V and J ends, which lost 0 bases and 4 bases, there was a span of 12 bases. CDR3 residues: CASSQDLARGYGYTF. The CDR3 coding sequence is TGCGCCAGCAGCCAAGATTTGGCGCGGGGCTATGGCTACACCTTC.

The V call is TRBV29-1, the J call TRBJ1-4; 9 nucleotides agree with TRBD1. V lost 0 bases to trimming and J lost 7 bases; unmatched junction nucleotides: 6. The CDR3 totals 15 residues. In germline, CDR1 is SQVTM, CDR2 ANQGSEA. CDR3 loop: CSVEDPGQGGEKLFF. CDR3 bases: TGCAGCGTTGAAGATCCGGGACAGGGTGGTGAAAAACTGTTTTTT.

V gene TRBV9 combines with J gene TRBJ1-2; TRBD1 might be the D (6 bases). CDR1 and CDR2 (germline): SGDLS, YYNGEE. Trimming cost V 0 bases and J 8 bases, with 11 bases left between them. The CDR3 is 13 amino acids. This CDR3 is CASSVGTAQGYTF. In DNA, the CDR3 is TGTGCCAGCAGCGTAGGGACAGCACAAGGCTACACCTTC.

The CDR3 nucleotides read TGTGCCAGCAGCAGTAACGGGATGCGAGAGCAGTTCTTC. Translated: CASSSNGMREQFF. V and J are TRBV21-1 and TRBJ2-1; no check of the table's D call, TRBD2, against the DNA was made. TRBV21-1 has pseudogene status. CDR3 size: 13 residues.

The rearrangement uses TRBV27 and TRBJ2-5; tentatively, D is TRBD1 or TRBD2 (6 bases each). CDR3 size: 14 residues. Looked up from germline, CDR1 is MNHEY and CDR2 is SMNVEV (reference sequence). With 4 bases removed from V and 4 bases from J, the gap between germline ends came to 13 bases. Here the CDR3 reads CASSWGAGSETQYF. CDR3 nucleotides: TGTGCCAGCAGTTGGGGGGCGGGATCAGAGACCCAGTACTTC.

The chain joins TRBV5-1 to TRBJ2-7; 9 positions match TRBD2. Per germline, CDR1 SGHRS and CDR2 YFSETQ. This CDR3 contains 15 residues. V trimming: 0 bases; J trimming: 4 bases; junction bases outside the gene matches: 5. CDR3 in amino acids: CASSLDLAGMYEQYF. DNA for the CDR3: TGCGCCAGCAGCTTGGATCTAGCGGGGATGTACGAGCAGTACTTC.

The chain carries TRBV19 and TRBJ2-7; 10 nucleotides align to TRBD2. CDR3 length: 16 residues. Germline V gives CDR1 LNHDA, CDR2 SQIVND (reference sequence). V shed 5 bases, J shed 5 bases, and the junction held 12 bases outside the gene matches. For the CDR3, the DNA is TGTGCCAGTAGTTCCAGTAGCGGGGGGCTAATCAACGAGCAGTACTTC. Its protein product is CASSSSSGGLINEQYF.

This sequence joins TRBV27 and TRBJ2-7; 11 nucleotides agree with TRBD2. The germline gives CDR1 MNHEY, CDR2 SMNVEV (reference sequence). The CDR3 has 14 residues. V gave up 6 bases and J gave up 5 bases; unmatched junction bases: 6. The CDR3 sequence: CASSRSGRADEQYF. Here the CDR3 DNA reads TGTGCCAGCAGCCGTAGCGGGAGGGCCGACGAGCAGTACTTC.

This sequence joins TRBV27 and TRBJ2-5; the match to TRBD1 covers 7 bases. Per the germline V gene, CDR1 is MNHEY and CDR2 is SMNVEV (reference sequence). This CDR3 spans 15 amino acids. V gave up 8 bases and J gave up 5 bases; unmatched junction bases: 14. DNA for the CDR3: TGTGCCAGCTCGGCAGGGGGAAGGTATAGTGAGACCCAGTACTTC. Amino acid sequence: CASSAGGRYSETQYF.

The rearrangement links TRBV2 to TRBJ2-7; 8 bases align to TRBD2. Germline assignment: CDR1 SNHLY and CDR2 FYNNEI. Losses at the gene ends were 2 bases for V and 7 bases for J; bases not matched to a gene: 4. CDR3 length: 13 amino acids. The CDR3 nucleotides are TGTGCCAGCAGTGAACCGGGGGGGACGGAGCAGTACTTC. Encoded protein: CASSEPGGTEQYF.

V gene TRBV19 combines with J gene TRBJ2-7, with D perhaps matching TRBD1 (5 bases). Germline-derived CDR1 and CDR2 are LNHDA and SQIVND (reference sequence). V was pared by 3 bases and J by 5 bases, with 17 bases between. The length of the CDR3 is 15 residues. In nucleotides, the CDR3 is TGTGCCAGTAGTATTGGGGCCCTTCCTCCTGACGAGCAGTACTTC. Translating it yields CASSIGALPPDEQYF.

The chain is built from TRBV27 and TRBJ1-5; TRBD1 agrees at 8 bases. The CDR3 totals 18 residues. Trimming took 3 bases from V and 6 from J; bases not matched to a gene: 16. CDR1 and CDR2 (germline): MNHEY, SMNVEV (reference sequence). Here the CDR3 DNA reads TGTGCCAGCAGTTTTGGTAGCTCGAACAGGGGGGTGGGTCAGCCCCAGCATTTT. It translates to CASSFGSSNRGVGQPQHF.

V and J are TRBV7-3 and TRBJ2-6; 8 bases agree with TRBD2. The CDR3 extends over 16 amino acids. From germline, CDR1 is SGHTA and CDR2 FQGTGA. With V trimmed by 5 bases and J by 2 bases, 5 bases remained unmatched. CDR3 sequence: CASSASGSAGANVLTF. CDR3 DNA: TGTGCCAGCAGCGCGAGCGGGAGTGCTGGGGCCAACGTCCTGACTTTC. Full variable domain (outside the CDR3, taken from reference TRBV7-3 and TRBJ2-6): GAGVSQTPSNKVTEKGKYVELRCDPISGHTALYWYRQSLGQGPEFLIYFQGTGAADDSGLPNDRFFAVRPEGSVSTLKIQRTERGDSAVYLCASSASGSAGANVLTFGAGSRLTVL.

This chain connects TRBV7-9 to TRBJ1-1, with D possibly TRBD1 on 6 matching bases. The CDR3 sequence is 15 residues long. CDR1 and CDR2 (germline): SEHNR, FQNEAQ (reference sequence). The V end lost 5 bases, the J end lost 2 bases, and 15 bases lay between the germline ends. The CDR3 bases are TGTGCCAGCAGCCTGCTTCAGGGGAGTAACACTGAAGCTTTCTTT. As protein: CASSLLQGSNTEAFF.

J is TRBJ2-3 and V is TRBV9, with 16 bases matching TRBD2. V gave up 3 bases and J gave up 1 base; unmatched junction bases: 5. Germline V CDR1 and CDR2: SGDLS, YYNGEE. The CDR3 covers 18 residues. CDR3 bases: TGTGCCAGCAGCGACCCCGGGACTAGCGGGAGGGGCACAGATACGCAGTATTTT. Its translation: CASSDPGTSGRGTDTQYF.

The J gene is TRBJ2-1, the V gene TRBV5-8; D is perhaps TRBD1 or TRBD2 (6 bases each). The CDR3 is 13 amino acids. V dropped 4 bases and J dropped 9 bases, with 14 bases sitting between them. Germline-derived CDR1 and CDR2 are SGHTS and YDEGEE. CDR3 sequence (DNA): TGTGCCAGCAGCCTGAGGGGGGAACCTGAGCAGTTCTTC. Protein sequence: CASSLRGEPEQFF.